This TCR beta chain came from a study of blood T cell repertoires in COVID-19. Libraries were prepared by immunoSEQ multiplex PCR; TCRdb keeps only in-frame clonotypes and omits some of them. The table lists under 400,000 clones, more than 75% of them singletons. The CDR3 extends over 17 amino acids. J lost 0 bases, V lost 4 bases, and 12 bases had no gene match. Looked up from germline, CDR1 is SGHRS and CDR2 is YFSETQ. Patients at the Seattle site were enrolled during active infection and followed longitudinally. The sequenced sample was peripheral blood. The sequence derives from a young woman with COVID-19, enrolled during active disease. The chain has TRBV5-1 and TRBJ1-1; 7 bases align to TRBD1. The CDR3 is CASSREPQGTLNTEAFF. The CDR3 DNA reads as TGCGCCAGCAGCCGCGAACCACAGGGGACCTTGAACACTGAAGCTTTCTTT.